Listed below are T cell receptor beta chains from one sample, sequenced in a study of resident and recirculating memory T cells in vitiligo. TCRdb keeps only in-frame clones here, not all; method: immunoSEQ multiplex PCR. The data hold around 38,000 clones, with around 90% observed a single time. Input material: blood. All receptors derive from a male donor with vitiligo. Both conserved end residues are trimmed from each CDR3. Fields, in order: V gene, CDR3 protein.

TRBV4-2	ASSPQGAGEPYEQY
TRBV7-2	ASSLLGGGPNQPQH
TRBV9	ASSVGTGLLLTEAF
TRBV7-9	ASSYQVSGNTIY
TRBV9	ASSVDAGAGNTIY
TRBV5-1	ASSMGAGVTGELF
TRBV7-2	ASSLAQGFGYT
TRBV7-2	ASSERGGRTDTQY
TRBV5-1	ASSFGQDEKLF
TRBV4-2	ASSQYLGSGGGGYT
TRBV30	AWSVRDRGNQPQH
TRBV30	AWSVMRGGRDTQY
TRBV30	AWARDRNTEAF
TRBV19	ASSPLPGQGPNVLN
TRBV6-5	ASSYIGADGYT
TRBV9	ASSVTGAHNQPQH
TRBV27	ASSQGVSYGYT
TRBV29-1	SVRRIGETQY
TRBV11-1	ASSIEEWNTEAF
TRBV7-2	ASSPTGETQY
TRBV6-5	ASSGQGSSYNEQF
TRBV7-2	ASSLGWGEETQY
TRBV2	ASSGTEKNNYGYT
TRBV6-6	ASSYSSGLLF
TRBV5-4	ASSLSRTGNQPQH
TRBV10-3	AIKRQVNQPQH
TRBV9	ASSVGGGHTGELF
TRBV6-5	ASSYSFLIQETQY